Listed below are T cell receptor beta chains from one sample, sequenced in a study of blood T cell repertoires in COVID-19. Clones were sequenced by immunoSEQ multiplex PCR, and TCRdb holds only the in-frame ones, with some missing. The data contain 55,000 or so clones, approximately 78% of them seen just once; the ten biggest clones take up 5.5% to 6%. Sequencing was done on a sample of peripheral blood. Receptor source: a human donor in a cohort sampled during active or convalescent COVID-19. Each CDR3 is given with its conserved first and last residue. The D gene is left open where the match is weak. For some rows the clone size is stated as once, few or many, or as a class when expanded; others skip it.

CDR3 protein: CASSATGTGDYEQYF
CDR3 DNA: TGCGCCAGCAGCGCGACCGGGACAGGGGATTACGAGCAGTACTTC
D gene: TRBD1
J gene: TRBJ2-7
V gene: TRBV10-2
clone size: -

CDR3 protein: CASSLDRGNEQYF
CDR3 DNA: TGTGCCAGCAGCCTTGACAGGGGCAACGAGCAGTACTTC
D gene: TRBD1
J gene: TRBJ2-7
V gene: TRBV5-4
clone size: -

CDR3 protein: CASRVTSGRQETQYF
CDR3 DNA: TGTGCCAGCCGGGTGACTAGCGGTCGCCAAGAGACCCAGTACTTC
D gene: TRBD2
J gene: TRBJ2-5
V gene: TRBV7-2
clone size: -

CDR3 protein: CSVERTSEETQYF
CDR3 DNA: TGCAGCGTTGAACGGACTAGCGAAGAGACCCAGTACTTC
D gene: TRBD2
J gene: TRBJ2-5
V gene: TRBV29-1
clone size: -

CDR3 protein: CASSLSGSNTEAFF
CDR3 DNA: TGTGCCAGCAGCTTGTCCGGGTCGAACACTGAAGCTTTCTTT
D gene: -
J gene: TRBJ1-1
V gene: TRBV5-4
clone size: -

CDR3 protein: CASSNNQGNQPQHF
CDR3 DNA: TGTGCCAGTAGTAATAATCAGGGGAATCAGCCCCAGCATTTT
D gene: -
J gene: TRBJ1-5
V gene: TRBV19
clone size: once

CDR3 protein: CSVELYSGNTIYF
CDR3 DNA: TGCAGCGTTGAACTATACTCTGGAAACACCATATATTTT
D gene: -
J gene: TRBJ1-3
V gene: TRBV29-1
clone size: -

CDR3 protein: CASSQDEGGRQYF
CDR3 DNA: TGTGCCAGCAGCCAAGACGAAGGAGGAAGGCAGTATTTT
D gene: -
J gene: TRBJ2-3
V gene: TRBV3-1/TRBV3-2
clone size: -

CDR3 protein: CASSFRTVAFF
CDR3 DNA: TGTGCCAGCAGTTTCCGGACAGTTGCTTTCTTT
D gene: -
J gene: TRBJ1-1
V gene: TRBV12-3/TRBV12-4
clone size: few

CDR3 protein: CTSSQPEGRGGNSDTQYF
CDR3 DNA: TGCACCAGCAGCCAACCCGAGGGGCGGGGGGGTAACTCAGATACGCAGTATTTT
D gene: -
J gene: TRBJ2-3
V gene: TRBV1
clone size: -

CDR3 protein: CASSLWTGKGNIQYF
CDR3 DNA: TGTGCCAGCAGTTTATGGACAGGGAAGGGGAACATTCAGTACTTC
D gene: TRBD1
J gene: TRBJ2-4
V gene: TRBV27
clone size: -

CDR3 protein: CASSKGGNTEAFF
CDR3 DNA: TGTGCCAGCAGCAAAGGGGGGAACACTGAAGCTTTCTTT
D gene: -
J gene: TRBJ1-1
V gene: TRBV9
clone size: -

CDR3 protein: CASQSGATDTQYF
CDR3 DNA: TGTGCCAGCCAAAGTGGGGCCACAGATACGCAGTATTTT
D gene: -
J gene: TRBJ2-3
V gene: TRBV2
clone size: -

CDR3 protein: CASSVSQGVSEKLFF
CDR3 DNA: TGCGCCAGCAGCGTCTCACAGGGAGTAAGTGAAAAACTGTTTTTT
D gene: -
J gene: TRBJ1-4
V gene: TRBV5-1
clone size: -

CDR3 protein: CASSWGDTYNEQFF
CDR3 DNA: TGTGCCAGCAGTTGGGGGGATACCTACAATGAGCAGTTCTTC
D gene: -
J gene: TRBJ2-1
V gene: TRBV6-5
clone size: -

CDR3 protein: CASSESVGQGGETQYF
CDR3 DNA: TGTGCCAGCAGTGAATCGGTGGGTCAGGGTGGCGAGACCCAGTACTTC
D gene: -
J gene: TRBJ2-5
V gene: TRBV6-1
clone size: -

CDR3 protein: CASSQFSQTNYGYTF
CDR3 DNA: TGCGCCAGCAGCCAATTCTCCCAGACTAACTATGGCTACACCTTC
D gene: -
J gene: TRBJ1-2
V gene: TRBV4-3
clone size: -

CDR3 protein: CASSWGQDTEAFF
CDR3 DNA: TGCGCCAGCAGCTGGGGACAGGACACTGAAGCTTTCTTT
D gene: TRBD1
J gene: TRBJ1-1
V gene: TRBV5-1
clone size: -

CDR3 protein: CASSSPGKNYGYTF
CDR3 DNA: TGTGCCAGCAGTAGCCCCGGGAAAAACTATGGCTACACCTTC
D gene: -
J gene: TRBJ1-2
V gene: TRBV7-8
clone size: -

CDR3 protein: CASSLPGTRVNEQFF
CDR3 DNA: TGTGCCAGCAGTCTCCCCGGGACTAGGGTCAATGAGCAGTTCTTC
D gene: TRBD2
J gene: TRBJ2-1
V gene: TRBV6-5
clone size: -

CDR3 protein: CASSQERGISGRWGETQYF
CDR3 DNA: TGCGCCAGCAGCCAAGAACGGGGGATAAGCGGGAGATGGGGAGAGACCCAGTACTTC
D gene: TRBD2
J gene: TRBJ2-5
V gene: TRBV4-1
clone size: -

CDR3 protein: CASSLILEVSNQPQHF
CDR3 DNA: TGTGCCAGCAGCTTAATCTTGGAGGTTAGCAATCAGCCCCAGCATTTT
D gene: -
J gene: TRBJ1-5
V gene: TRBV7-2
clone size: -

CDR3 protein: CASSFGDRDNSPLHF
CDR3 DNA: TGCGCCAGCAGCTTTGGGGACAGGGATAATTCACCCCTCCACTTT
D gene: TRBD1
J gene: TRBJ1-6
V gene: TRBV5-1
clone size: -

CDR3 protein: CASSSRLAGGNQETQYF
CDR3 DNA: TGCGCCAGCAGCTCACGACTAGCGGGGGGCAACCAAGAGACCCAGTACTTC
D gene: TRBD2
J gene: TRBJ2-5
V gene: TRBV5-1
clone size: -

CDR3 protein: CASSQSAATGGSYEQYF
CDR3 DNA: TGCGCCAGCAGTCAATCGGCCGCTACAGGGGGCTCCTACGAGCAGTACTTC
D gene: TRBD1
J gene: TRBJ2-7
V gene: TRBV23-1
clone size: -

CDR3 protein: CASSPSTGTGEGNTIYF
CDR3 DNA: TGTGCCAGCTCACCATCCACGGGCACAGGGGAAGGAAACACCATATATTTT
D gene: TRBD1
J gene: TRBJ1-3
V gene: TRBV18
clone size: -

CDR3 protein: CASSSTSEETQYF
CDR3 DNA: TGTGCCAGCAGCTCGACTAGCGAAGAGACCCAGTACTTC
D gene: TRBD2
J gene: TRBJ2-5
V gene: TRBV7-2
clone size: once

CDR3 protein: CASSLGGVLNQPQHF
CDR3 DNA: TGCGCCAGCAGCTTGGGGGGGGTTCTCAATCAGCCCCAGCATTTT
D gene: -
J gene: TRBJ1-5
V gene: TRBV5-1
clone size: -

CDR3 protein: CASSVQGRFQPQHF
CDR3 DNA: TGTGCCAGCAGTGTTCAGGGTAGGTTTCAGCCCCAGCATTTT
D gene: -
J gene: TRBJ1-5
V gene: TRBV2
clone size: medium-sized

CDR3 protein: CASSPPGYFSGNTIYF
CDR3 DNA: TGTGCCAGCAGCCCTCCCGGGTACTTCTCTGGAAACACCATATATTTT
D gene: -
J gene: TRBJ1-3
V gene: TRBV4-2
clone size: once

CDR3 protein: CASSPEGTQSSGGQYF
CDR3 DNA: TGCGCCAGCAGCCCGGAGGGGACCCAGTCTAGCGGGGGGCAGTATTTT
D gene: TRBD2
J gene: TRBJ2-3
V gene: TRBV5-1
clone size: once

CDR3 protein: CASSLTGTGIGGYTF
CDR3 DNA: TGTGCCAGCAGCTTAACCGGGACAGGGATTGGGGGCTACACCTTC
D gene: TRBD1
J gene: TRBJ1-2
V gene: TRBV7-3
clone size: -

CDR3 protein: CASSPNYEQYF
CDR3 DNA: TGTGCCAGCAGCCCTAACTACGAGCAGTACTTC
D gene: -
J gene: TRBJ2-7
V gene: TRBV7-2
clone size: -

CDR3 protein: CASSLVAQGAWAFF
CDR3 DNA: TGCGCCAGCAGCTTGGTAGCGCAGGGGGCTTGGGCTTTCTTT
D gene: TRBD1
J gene: TRBJ1-1
V gene: TRBV5-1
clone size: once

CDR3 protein: CASSESGSGGYTF
CDR3 DNA: TGTGCCAGCAGTGAATCCGGGTCCGGTGGCTACACCTTC
D gene: -
J gene: TRBJ1-2
V gene: TRBV2
clone size: -

CDR3 protein: CASSLAGGSTDTQYF
CDR3 DNA: TGTGCCAGCAGTCTTGCGGGGGGGAGCACAGATACGCAGTATTTT
D gene: TRBD2
J gene: TRBJ2-3
V gene: TRBV3-1/TRBV3-2
clone size: -

CDR3 protein: CAWNSGIPTDTQYF
CDR3 DNA: TGTGCCTGGAACAGCGGGATCCCCACAGATACGCAGTATTTT
D gene: TRBD2
J gene: TRBJ2-3
V gene: TRBV30
clone size: -

CDR3 protein: CASSPGHSSEQYF
CDR3 DNA: TGTGCCAGCAGCCCGGGACATTCGTCCGAGCAGTACTTC
D gene: -
J gene: TRBJ2-7
V gene: TRBV5-5
clone size: -

CDR3 protein: CASSGQGEASPLHF
CDR3 DNA: TGTGCCAGCAGCGGACAGGGTGAAGCTTCACCCCTCCACTTT
D gene: TRBD1
J gene: TRBJ1-6
V gene: TRBV5-4
clone size: -

CDR3 protein: CASSLLGLRGTDTQYF
CDR3 DNA: TGTGCCAGCAGCTTACTGGGACTACGGGGCACAGATACGCAGTATTTT
D gene: TRBD2
J gene: TRBJ2-3
V gene: TRBV7-8
clone size: -

CDR3 protein: CASSGTVSGNTIYF
CDR3 DNA: TGTGCCAGCAGCGGGACAGTCTCTGGAAACACCATATATTTT
D gene: -
J gene: TRBJ1-3
V gene: TRBV9
clone size: -

CDR3 protein: CASSLGEAYEQYF
CDR3 DNA: TGTGCCAGCTCACTCGGAGAGGCCTACGAGCAGTACTTC
D gene: -
J gene: TRBJ2-7
V gene: TRBV18
clone size: few

CDR3 protein: CASSQRQGRYEQYF
CDR3 DNA: TGTGCCAGCAGCCAGCGACAGGGGAGGTACGAGCAGTACTTC
D gene: TRBD1
J gene: TRBJ2-7
V gene: TRBV4-2
clone size: -

CDR3 protein: CASSIPQGVGFF
CDR3 DNA: TGTGCCAGTAGTATCCCCCAAGGGGTTGGTTTCTTT
D gene: -
J gene: TRBJ1-1
V gene: TRBV19
clone size: -

CDR3 protein: CASSSRGAGTGELFF
CDR3 DNA: TGTGCCAGTAGTTCCCGGGGGGCAGGAACCGGGGAGCTGTTTTTT
D gene: -
J gene: TRBJ2-2
V gene: TRBV19
clone size: -

CDR3 protein: CASSRTSVGTDTQYF
CDR3 DNA: TGTGCCAGCAGCCGGACTAGCGTGGGCACAGATACGCAGTATTTT
D gene: TRBD2
J gene: TRBJ2-3
V gene: TRBV11-1
clone size: -

CDR3 protein: CASSLSSGANEQFF
CDR3 DNA: TGCGCCAGCAGCTTGTCTAGCGGGGCCAATGAGCAGTTCTTC
D gene: TRBD2
J gene: TRBJ2-1
V gene: TRBV5-1
clone size: -

CDR3 protein: CASGSGGNSYNEQFF
CDR3 DNA: TGCGCCAGCGGCTCGGGGGGAAATTCCTACAATGAGCAGTTCTTC
D gene: TRBD2
J gene: TRBJ2-1
V gene: TRBV5-1
clone size: few

CDR3 protein: CASSQPSGGYNEQFF
CDR3 DNA: TGCGCCAGCAGCCAACCCAGCGGTGGTTACAATGAGCAGTTCTTC
D gene: -
J gene: TRBJ2-1
V gene: TRBV4-3
clone size: -

CDR3 protein: CSALGGKYEQYF
CDR3 DNA: TGCAGCGCCTTGGGAGGAAAGTACGAGCAGTACTTC
D gene: -
J gene: TRBJ2-7
V gene: TRBV29-1
clone size: -

CDR3 protein: CASSYSTGTDNSPLHF
CDR3 DNA: TGCGCCAGCAGCTATTCAACCGGGACAGATAATTCACCCCTCCACTTT
D gene: TRBD1
J gene: TRBJ1-6
V gene: TRBV5-1
clone size: -

CDR3 protein: CASSPSDRGLIGYTF
CDR3 DNA: TGTGCCAGCTCACCATCGGACAGGGGGCTGATTGGCTACACCTTC
D gene: TRBD1
J gene: TRBJ1-2
V gene: TRBV18
clone size: -

CDR3 protein: CASSIKPTGEGSYGYTF
CDR3 DNA: TGTGCCAGCAGCATAAAGCCGACAGGGGAGGGATCCTATGGCTACACCTTC
D gene: -
J gene: TRBJ1-2
V gene: TRBV21-1
clone size: -

CDR3 protein: CASRRHFYEQYF
CDR3 DNA: TGTGCCAGCAGAAGACATTTCTACGAGCAGTACTTC
D gene: -
J gene: TRBJ2-7
V gene: TRBV12-3/TRBV12-4
clone size: -

CDR3 protein: CASSLTPRETQYF
CDR3 DNA: TGTGCCAGCAGCTTGACTCCGAGGGAGACCCAGTACTTC
D gene: -
J gene: TRBJ2-5
V gene: TRBV5-8
clone size: -